What follows are 2 T cell receptor beta chains derived from one specimen sequenced in a study of blood T cells in healthy people across ages. Primed by a sample-barcoded 5' primer and a J-beta primer mix, a second PCR proceeded for roughly 7 to 12 cycles. TCRdb recomputed calls from the 5' RACE reads with MiXCR, one row per CDR3 protein. The table includes hundreds of thousands of distinct CDR3 sequences, under 65% detected once. Sequencing input: blood. The receptors originated from an elderly woman in good health.

V is TRBV11-2 and J is TRBJ2-6; D may be TRBD2 (5 bases). Germline assignment: CDR1 SGHAT and CDR2 FQNNGV. Deletions cut 5 bases from V and 0 bases from J, with 14 bases between. This CDR3 is 17 amino acids long. The CDR3 nucleotides read TGTGCCAGCAGCCTTTTCAGCGGCTCCTCTGGGGCCAACGTCCTGACTTTC. This encodes CASSLFSGSSGANVLTF.

This chain links TRBV4-1 with TRBJ2-1; the match to TRBD1 covers 8 bases. The CDR3 has 15 residues. V shed 1 base and J 8 bases; nucleotides not matched to a gene: 7. Looked up from germline, CDR1 is MGHRA and CDR2 is YSYEKL. The CDR3 spells CASSQAGTGNDEQFF. The CDR3 coding sequence is TGCGCCAGCAGCCAAGCCGGGACAGGAAACGATGAGCAGTTCTTC.